This T cell receptor beta chain came from a study of beta chain features in type 1 diabetes. One heparinised blood draw averaging roughly 120 mL was given by each donor. Using CD45RO/CCR7/CD25/CD127/CD95/CD27, CD4+ naive, central memory, regulatory and stem cell-like memory cells were sorted. The trim removed 4 bases at V and 0 bases at J, leaving 5 bases unmatched. The CDR3 covers 17 residues. CDR1 and CDR2 from the germline V gene are MNHNS and SASEGT. As every portion of the isolated RNA was reverse transcribed, the sequencing read expressed TCRB transcripts. About 3.57 million reads, on average, came from each naive, central memory and regulatory T cell sample. Libraries were prepared by immunoSEQ multiplex PCR; TCRdb keeps only in-frame clonotypes and omits some of them. This table holds 860,000 or so clones, 17% found once.

This clonotype was obtained from a woman between 18 and 29 years old in good health. V is TRBV6-1 and J is TRBJ2-3, with 12 nucleotides matching TRBD2. The specimen sequenced was naive CD4+ T cells from blood. In DNA form, the CDR3 reads TGTGCCAGCAGTGTGAGACTAGCGGGAGTAAGCACAGATACGCAGTATTTT. Its protein product is CASSVRLAGVSTDTQYF.